The 22 T cell receptor beta chains listed next were all sequenced from one sample in a study of blood T cell repertoires in COVID-19. Profiled with immunoSEQ multiplex PCR; TCRdb holds only in-frame clones, not every one. Found here are over 50,000 clones, around 72% of them singletons; the top ten hold under 15%. Sequencing used peripheral blood. These receptor sequences come from a human donor with active or convalescent COVID-19. The donor label of this sample is uncertain.

This clone was detected only a few times. The chain joins TRBV2 to TRBJ1-4; the match to TRBD1 covers 9 bases. The V and J ends lost 0 bases and 16 bases, in that order; junction bases with no gene match: 9. The length of the CDR3 is 14 residues. Germline V lookup: CDR1 SNHLY, CDR2 FYNNEI. The CDR3: CASSEALLGQGSFF. CDR3 in DNA: TGTGCCAGCAGTGAAGCGCTTCTGGGACAGGGATCGTTTTTT.

The V call is TRBV5-6, the J call TRBJ2-2; 7 positions match TRBD1. Looked up from germline, CDR1 is SGHDT and CDR2 is YYEEEE. CDR3 length equals 14 residues. The trim removed 4 bases at V and 4 bases at J, leaving 4 bases unmatched. For the CDR3, the DNA is TGTGCCAGCAGCCAAGGGACAGTCACCGGGGAGCTGTTTTTT. Its translation: CASSQGTVTGELFF.

The V gene is TRBV4-1, the J gene TRBJ2-2; D might be TRBD1 (7 bases). The CDR3 is 17 residues long. The germline CDR1 and CDR2 sequences are MGHRA and YSYEKL. V was cut by 4 bases and J by 1 base, with 16 bases left in between. CDR3 residues: CASSLGGPGGNTGELFF. CDR3 nucleotide sequence: TGCGCCAGCAGCCTTGGGGGGCCAGGGGGGAACACCGGGGAGCTGTTTTTT.

The chain is built from TRBV30 and TRBJ2-1; 15 bases align to TRBD2. The CDR3 totals 15 residues. Trimming at V came to 2 bases and at J to 11 bases, leaving 7 bases not matched to a gene. Per germline, CDR1 GTSNPN and CDR2 SVGIG (reference sequence). The CDR3 here is CAWSYRTSGRDKQFF. The CDR3, as DNA: TGTGCCTGGAGTTACCGGACTAGCGGGAGGGATAAGCAGTTCTTC.

The chain links TRBV7-2 to TRBJ2-5; D perhaps matches TRBD1 (6 bases). Deletions cut 3 bases from V and 5 bases from J, with 13 bases between. Germline V CDR1 and CDR2: SGHTA, FQGNSA. The CDR3 totals 14 residues. CDR3: CASSLSRGTETQYF. CDR3 nucleotides: TGTGCCAGCAGCTTGAGCAGGGGCACGGAGACCCAGTACTTC.

The chain links TRBV9 to TRBJ2-5; TRBD2 aligns across 11 bases. J gave up 3 bases and V 3 bases, and 28 bases lay outside the gene matches. CDR3 length equals 23 residues. Germline V gene sequence: CDR1 SGDLS, CDR2 YYNGEE. As DNA, the CDR3 is TGTGCCAGCAGCGGACGACTCGAACGACATAGCGGGAGGGCCTTGGGCGTTGAAGAGACCCAGTACTTC. This encodes CASSGRLERHSGRALGVEETQYF.

The V gene is TRBV6-6, the J gene TRBJ2-1, with 9 bases aligning to TRBD2. CDR1 and CDR2 from the germline V gene are MNHNY and SVGAGI (reference sequence). J was trimmed by 6 bases and V by 8 bases; bases with no gene match: 14. This CDR3 comprises 16 residues. CDR3 coding DNA: TGTGCCAGCGTTAACGGTGGTAGCGGGAGTGTCAATGAGCAGTTCTTC. Translation: CASVNGGSGSVNEQFF.

The chain has TRBV9 and TRBJ1-5; tentatively, D is TRBD1 (5 bases). The germline V gene encodes CDR1 SGDLS and CDR2 YYNGEE. The CDR3 totals 15 residues. Trimming left V 0 bases short and J 7 bases short, with 14 bases between. Written as DNA, the CDR3 is TGTGCCAGCAGCGTAGGGGTCGGGGAGGGGCAGCCCCAGCATTTT. Its translation: CASSVGVGEGQPQHF.

The rearrangement links TRBV3-1 (or the pseudogene TRBV3-2) to TRBJ2-7; 8 bases fit TRBD1. The V gene's germline CDR1 is LGHDT and CDR2 YNNKEL (reference sequence). The CDR3 covers 14 residues. The ends lost 3 bases at V and 4 bases at J; junction bases unmatched: 5. CDR3 region: CASSQLTGGYEQYF. In nucleotides, the CDR3 is TGTGCCAGCAGCCAGCTAACAGGGGGGTACGAGCAGTACTTC.

This clone occurred once. This sequence joins TRBV3-1 (or the pseudogene TRBV3-2) and TRBJ1-1; D gene unclear. With 4 bases removed from V and 10 bases from J, the gap between germline ends came to 19 bases. Germline V gives CDR1 LGHDT, CDR2 YNNKEL (reference sequence). There are 14 residues in the CDR3. Written as DNA, the CDR3 is TGTGCCAGCAGCCGCCTGGAGGATATTACGGGAGCTTTCTTT. Residues: CASSRLEDITGAFF.

The J gene is TRBJ1-2, the V gene TRBV7-8; D might be TRBD1 (6 bases). CDR3 length equals 14 residues. Germline V gene data show CDR1 as SGHVS and CDR2 as FQNEAQ. The V end was cut by 4 bases, the J end by 4 bases, with 13 bases between. The chain's CDR3 is CASSYNRERYGYTF. The CDR3 DNA reads TGTGCCAGCAGCTATAACAGGGAGCGCTATGGCTACACCTTC.

This clone was seen only a few times. The CDR3 sequence: CASSLSLLAGGEQFF. CDR3 bases: TGTGCCAGCAGCTTGTCACTCCTCGCCGGCGGGGAGCAGTTCTTC. The rearrangement links TRBV5-6 to TRBJ2-1, with TRBD2 as a possible D gene (5 bases). The V and J ends lost 1 base and 10 bases respectively, with 18 bases between them. The CDR3 loop spans 15 amino acids. Germline CDR1 and CDR2: SGHDT and YYEEEE.

This chain uses TRBV7-8 with TRBJ2-1, with a tentative D call TRBD2 (7 bases). Trimming pared 4 bases from V and 4 bases from J, leaving 17 bases between. The CDR3 is 16 residues long. From germline, CDR1 is SGHVS and CDR2 FQNEAQ. CDR3 region: CASSSLQGAGYNEQFF. The CDR3 nucleotides are TGTGCCAGCAGCTCTTTACAGGGAGCGGGGTACAATGAGCAGTTCTTC. Drawing the rest from reference TRBV7-8 and TRBJ2-1, the complete variable domain is GAGVSQSPRYKVAKRGQDVALRCDPISGHVSLFWYQQALGQGPEFLTYFQNEAQLDKSGLPSDRFFAERPEGSVSTLKIQRTQQEDSAVYLCASSSLQGAGYNEQFFGPGTRLTVL.

The chain carries TRBV29-1 and TRBJ2-1; 7 bases map to TRBD2. The trim removed 2 bases at V and 4 bases at J, leaving 5 bases unmatched. CDR1 is SQVTM, CDR2 ANQGSEA, per germline. The CDR3 loop spans 14 amino acids. CDR3 DNA sequence: TGCAGCGTTGAACCTAGCGGTAAATACAATGAGCAGTTCTTC. Its translation: CSVEPSGKYNEQFF.

The J gene is TRBJ1-5, the V gene TRBV12-3 or TRBV12-4; D is uncertain. This CDR3 has 12 amino acids. With 5 bases removed from V and 4 bases from J, the gap between germline ends came to 6 bases. The CDR3 spells CASSPLNQPQHF. The DNA of the CDR3 is TGTGCCAGCAGTCCACTTAATCAGCCCCAGCATTTT.

The chain combines TRBV27 with TRBJ2-7, with 7 bases identical to TRBD2. The V gene's germline CDR1 is MNHEY and CDR2 SMNVEV (reference sequence). This CDR3 has 12 amino acids. With V trimmed by 4 bases and J by 9 bases, 6 bases remained unmatched. The CDR3 DNA reads as TGTGCCAGCAGTTCCGGAGGGAGGGCGCAGTACTTC. It codes for CASSSGGRAQYF.

This clone showed up just a few times. The chain combines TRBV29-1 with TRBJ1-1; 8 bases fit TRBD1. V dropped 5 bases and J dropped 7; count of bases not matched to a gene: 6. Germline CDR1 is SQVTM and CDR2 is ANQGSEA. This CDR3 spans 12 amino acids. CDR3 residues: CSVSRGRVEAFF. In nucleotides, the CDR3 is TGCAGCGTTAGCAGGGGGCGGGTTGAAGCTTTCTTT.

This chain connects TRBV7-2 to TRBJ2-6; 9 bases are a match to TRBD2. Germline V lookup: CDR1 SGHTA, CDR2 FQGNSA. The J segment lost 0 bases and the V segment lost 1 base, leaving 7 bases of the junction unmatched. The CDR3 length is 19 residues. The CDR3 coding sequence is TGTGCCAGCAGCTTAGGTGGCGGGAGGGCCTTCTCTGGGGCCAACGTCCTGACTTTC. Translating it yields CASSLGGGRAFSGANVLTF.

This clone appeared once. The chain uses TRBV3-1 (or the pseudogene TRBV3-2) and TRBJ2-3; 7 bases match TRBD2. The trim removed 3 bases at V and 9 bases at J, leaving 6 bases unmatched. The CDR3 is 13 residues long. Per germline, CDR1 LGHDT and CDR2 YNNKEL (reference sequence). DNA of the CDR3: TGTGCCAGCAGCCACAACCCCGGGGGGACGCAGTATTTT. Translation gives CASSHNPGGTQYF.

This rearrangement joins TRBV6-6 to TRBJ1-5, with 11 bases matching TRBD1. After removal of 4 bases from V and 5 bases from J, the junction contained 1 base not matched to a gene. The germline gives CDR1 MNHNY, CDR2 SVGAGI (reference sequence). This CDR3 spans 14 amino acids. The CDR3 reads CASSWGQGDQPQHF. The CDR3 coding sequence is TGTGCCAGCAGTTGGGGACAGGGGGATCAGCCCCAGCATTTT.

The table lists this clone with a few counts. The chain joins TRBV10-1 to TRBJ2-1, with D perhaps TRBD2 (6 bases). Between the trimmed V and J ends, which lost 0 bases and 5 bases, there was a span of 11 bases. The CDR3 totals 15 residues. CDR1 and CDR2 from the germline V gene are WNHNN and SYGVQD (reference sequence). CDR3: CASSESKDYDNEQFF. The CDR3 region has the DNA TGCGCCAGCAGTGAGTCGAAGGACTACGACAATGAGCAGTTCTTC.

This clone appeared once. This chain joins TRBV25-1 and TRBJ1-1; TRBD1 matches 8 bases. The CDR3 contains 16 residues. With 0 bases clipped from V and 9 bases from J, the junction kept 12 bases outside the gene matches. Per the germline V gene, CDR1 is MGHDK and CDR2 is SYGVNS. This CDR3 reads CASSEYRGQVFGKAFF. CDR3 sequence (DNA): TGTGCCAGCAGTGAATACCGGGGACAGGTCTTTGGGAAAGCTTTCTTT.